Listed below are T cell receptor beta chains from one sample, sequenced in a study of PD-L1 blockade in urothelial cancer. The data were produced by immunoSEQ multiplex PCR, yet TCRdb's version contains in-frame clones alone and is incomplete. The repertoire holds approximately 50,000 clones, with around 80% as singletons. The material was PBMCs, obtained around atezolizumab (anti-PD-L1) treatment. The receptors shown here come from a man between 65 and 80 years old with urothelial cancer. Both conserved end residues are part of each CDR3. A D gene is named only where the DNA matches it firmly. Size is stated for part of the rows, as once, few or many counts, or as a class when the clone is expanded.

v_gene: TRBV18; abundance: NA; j_gene: TRBJ2-7; d_gene: TRBD1; CDR3aa: CASSLSTGTGGSYEQYF; CDR3nt: TGTGCCAGCTCGCTCTCAACCGGGACAGGGGGCTCCTACGAGCAGTACTTC
v_gene: TRBV5-4; abundance: NA; j_gene: TRBJ2-5; d_gene: TRBD2; CDR3aa: CASSSIWGSRGARETQYF; CDR3nt: TGTGCCAGCAGCTCCATTTGGGGCTCGCGGGGGGCTCGTGAGACCCAGTACTTC
v_gene: TRBV7-9; abundance: NA; j_gene: TRBJ2-3; d_gene: TRBD2; CDR3aa: CASSPTSGAGVDTQYF; CDR3nt: TGTGCCAGCAGCCCGACTAGCGGGGCGGGAGTAGATACGCAGTATTTT
v_gene: TRBV19; abundance: once; j_gene: TRBJ2-6; d_gene: TRBD2; CDR3aa: CASSIAGAGANVLTF; CDR3nt: TGTGCCAGTAGTATCGCGGGGGCTGGGGCCAACGTCCTGACTTTC
v_gene: TRBV5-1; abundance: NA; j_gene: TRBJ1-1; d_gene: TRBD1; CDR3aa: CASSLRTGGNTEAFF; CDR3nt: TGCGCCAGCAGCTTACGGACAGGGGGGAACACTGAAGCTTTCTTT
v_gene: TRBV7-2; abundance: once; j_gene: TRBJ2-3; d_gene: TRBD2; CDR3aa: CASSGRASDTQYF; CDR3nt: TGTGCCAGCAGCGGGAGGGCGTCCGATACGCAGTATTTT
v_gene: TRBV27; abundance: NA; j_gene: TRBJ2-5; d_gene: TRBD1; CDR3aa: CASSLKGAETQYF; CDR3nt: TGTGCCAGCAGTTTAAAGGGGGCAGAGACCCAGTACTTC
v_gene: TRBV7-8; abundance: NA; j_gene: TRBJ2-7; d_gene: NA; CDR3aa: CASSLATGSYEQYF; CDR3nt: TGTGCCAGCAGCTTAGCTACGGGCTCCTACGAGCAGTACTTC
v_gene: TRBV28; abundance: NA; j_gene: TRBJ2-2; d_gene: TRBD1; CDR3aa: CASSFPGTGSGELFF; CDR3nt: TGTGCCAGCAGTTTCCCCGGGACAGGATCCGGGGAGCTGTTTTTT
v_gene: TRBV6-4; abundance: once; j_gene: TRBJ1-1; d_gene: NA; CDR3aa: CASSDTNRNTEAFF; CDR3nt: TGTGCCAGCAGTGACACGAACAGGAACACTGAAGCTTTCTTT
v_gene: TRBV5-5; abundance: NA; j_gene: TRBJ1-5; d_gene: TRBD1; CDR3aa: CASSLEGAGGQPQHF; CDR3nt: TGTGCCAGCAGCTTGGAGGGGGCGGGCGGTCAGCCCCAGCATTTT
v_gene: TRBV18; abundance: NA; j_gene: TRBJ2-5; d_gene: TRBD2; CDR3aa: CASSATSGSRAETQYF; CDR3nt: TGTGCCAGCTCAGCTACTAGCGGGAGTAGGGCGGAGACCCAGTACTTC
v_gene: TRBV7-9; abundance: NA; j_gene: TRBJ2-7; d_gene: TRBD2; CDR3aa: CASSRGLAGTYEQYF; CDR3nt: TGTGCCAGCAGCAGGGGACTAGCGGGAACCTACGAGCAGTACTTC
v_gene: TRBV7-8; abundance: NA; j_gene: TRBJ1-5; d_gene: TRBD1; CDR3aa: CASSLQGSNQPQHF; CDR3nt: TGTGCCAGCAGCCTACAGGGGAGCAATCAGCCCCAGCATTTT
v_gene: TRBV2; abundance: NA; j_gene: TRBJ2-1; d_gene: NA; CDR3aa: CASRGLLNEQFF; CDR3nt: TGTGCCAGCAGGGGACTCCTAAATGAGCAGTTCTTC
v_gene: TRBV10-3; abundance: NA; j_gene: TRBJ2-3; d_gene: TRBD2; CDR3aa: CAISGLAGKDTQYF; CDR3nt: TGTGCCATTTCGGGACTAGCGGGGAAAGATACGCAGTATTTT
v_gene: TRBV7-3; abundance: medium-sized; j_gene: TRBJ2-6; d_gene: NA; CDR3aa: CASSSETEFSGANVLTF; CDR3nt: TGTGCCAGCAGCTCAGAGACAGAGTTCTCTGGGGCCAACGTCCTGACTTTC
v_gene: TRBV7-2; abundance: NA; j_gene: TRBJ2-5; d_gene: NA; CDR3aa: CASSLVVAAGETQYF; CDR3nt: TGTGCCAGCAGCTTAGTGGTCGCCGCCGGGGAGACCCAGTACTTC
v_gene: TRBV5-8; abundance: NA; j_gene: TRBJ1-2; d_gene: NA; CDR3aa: CASSFPRGRGVYGYTF; CDR3nt: TGTGCCAGCAGTTTTCCGCGGGGGCGAGGGGTATATGGCTACACCTTC
v_gene: TRBV29-1; abundance: NA; j_gene: TRBJ1-2; d_gene: TRBD1; CDR3aa: CSVDTALGQGAAGYTF; CDR3nt: TGCAGCGTTGACACAGCGTTGGGACAGGGGGCTGCTGGCTACACCTTC
v_gene: TRBV15; abundance: NA; j_gene: TRBJ1-2; d_gene: NA; CDR3aa: CATSRDLLGDLYGYTF; CDR3nt: TGTGCCACCAGCAGAGATCTCTTGGGCGACCTCTATGGCTACACCTTC
v_gene: TRBV30; abundance: once; j_gene: TRBJ1-2; d_gene: TRBD1; CDR3aa: CAWRPKGTQGVYGYTF; CDR3nt: TGTGCCTGGAGACCCAAGGGGACCCAGGGGGTCTATGGCTACACCTTC
v_gene: TRBV5-4; abundance: NA; j_gene: TRBJ1-3; d_gene: TRBD1; CDR3aa: CASSLEGGFSGNTIYF; CDR3nt: TGTGCCAGCAGCTTGGAAGGGGGCTTTTCTGGAAACACCATATATTTT
v_gene: TRBV11-3; abundance: NA; j_gene: TRBJ2-1; d_gene: TRBD2; CDR3aa: CASSPGLGREEGNEQFF; CDR3nt: TGTGCCAGCAGCCCAGGGCTCGGGCGGGAGGAGGGTAATGAGCAGTTCTTC
v_gene: TRBV6-6; abundance: once; j_gene: TRBJ2-7; d_gene: NA; CDR3aa: CASSLRSLSSYEQYF; CDR3nt: TGTGCCAGCAGTTTACGGAGTTTGAGCTCCTACGAGCAGTACTTC
v_gene: TRBV6-6; abundance: NA; j_gene: TRBJ2-5; d_gene: TRBD2; CDR3aa: CASSYSRGGPLETQYF; CDR3nt: TGTGCCAGCAGTTACTCGCGGGGGGGGCCTCTGGAGACCCAGTACTTC
v_gene: TRBV6-5; abundance: NA; j_gene: TRBJ2-1; d_gene: TRBD2; CDR3aa: CASKRTSGYVNEQFF; CDR3nt: TGTGCCAGCAAACGGACTAGCGGTTATGTCAATGAGCAGTTCTTC
v_gene: TRBV2; abundance: NA; j_gene: TRBJ2-7; d_gene: TRBD1; CDR3aa: CASSVDRGGDEQYF; CDR3nt: TGTGCCAGCAGTGTGGACAGGGGGGGTGACGAGCAGTACTTC
v_gene: TRBV11-2; abundance: NA; j_gene: TRBJ2-2; d_gene: NA; CDR3aa: CASSSGVTGELFF; CDR3nt: TGTGCCAGCAGCTCAGGGGTGACCGGGGAGCTGTTTTTT
v_gene: TRBV6-5; abundance: NA; j_gene: TRBJ1-1; d_gene: TRBD1; CDR3aa: CASRSSGQANTEAFF; CDR3nt: TGTGCCAGCAGAAGCTCAGGACAGGCGAACACTGAAGCTTTCTTT